A selection of T cell receptor beta chains follows, all from one sample in a study of blood T cell repertoires in COVID-19. TCRdb keeps only in-frame clones here, not all; method: immunoSEQ multiplex PCR. The data show fewer than 60,000 clones, nearly 90% seen once. The specimen sequenced was peripheral blood. The origin of the receptors is a man of 80 years or more with active or convalescent COVID-19. Each CDR3 is given with its conserved first and last residue. The order of the fields is J gene, clone size, D gene, V gene, CDR3 protein, CDR3 DNA. The D gene is left open where the match is weak. Clone sizes are given selectively: once, few, many, or a class where the clone is expanded.

TRBJ1-5,NA,NA,TRBV6-4,CASSERLDQPQHF,TGTGCCAGCAGTGAGAGGTTGGATCAGCCCCAGCATTTT
TRBJ1-1,NA,TRBD1,TRBV5-1,CASSRQGAIEAFF,TGCGCCAGCAGCCGACAGGGGGCCATTGAAGCTTTCTTT
TRBJ1-4,NA,TRBD1,TRBV7-9,CASSPRQGTNEKLFF,TGTGCCAGCAGCCCCCGACAGGGAACTAATGAAAAACTGTTTTTT
TRBJ2-3,NA,NA,TRBV24-1,CATSDPALQGTDTQYF,TGTGCCACCAGTGATCCCGCCCTACAGGGAACAGATACGCAGTATTTT
TRBJ2-3,NA,NA,TRBV5-6,CASSSLTGTDTQYF,TGTGCCAGCAGCTCATTGACAGGCACAGATACGCAGTATTTT
TRBJ2-2,once,TRBD2,TRBV28,CASSSPGLAGEGSTGELFF,TGTGCCAGCAGTTCACCGGGACTAGCGGGAGAAGGGAGCACCGGGGAGCTGTTTTTT
TRBJ1-1,NA,NA,TRBV6-2/TRBV6-3,CASSPAGGAEAFF,TGTGCCAGCAGCCCCGCGGGGGGGGCTGAAGCTTTCTTT
TRBJ1-4,once,TRBD1,TRBV29-1,CSGGQGNEKLFF,TGCAGCGGTGGACAGGGGAATGAAAAACTGTTTTTT
TRBJ2-3,NA,TRBD1,TRBV7-3,CASSLGQGAVDTQYF,TGTGCCAGCAGCTTGGGACAGGGGGCAGTAGATACGCAGTATTTT
TRBJ2-7,NA,TRBD1,TRBV19,CASRSQGFDEQYF,TGTGCCAGTAGATCACAGGGGTTCGACGAGCAGTACTTC
TRBJ1-4,NA,TRBD1,TRBV28,CASSSRTGIGTNEKLFF,TGTGCCAGCAGTTCCCGGACAGGGATAGGGACTAATGAAAAACTGTTTTTT
TRBJ1-5,NA,NA,TRBV7-6,CASSLAARGAQPQHF,TGTGCCAGCAGCTTAGCTGCCCGGGGAGCGCAGCCCCAGCATTTT
TRBJ1-5,NA,TRBD1,TRBV4-1,CASSRSAGTGTSQPQHF,TGCGCCAGCAGCCGAAGCGCCGGGACAGGGACAAGTCAGCCCCAGCATTTT
TRBJ2-1,NA,TRBD2,TRBV3-1/TRBV3-2,CASSRSGVREQFF,TGTGCCAGCAGTAGGAGCGGGGTCCGCGAGCAGTTCTTC
TRBJ2-1,NA,NA,TRBV6-6,CASSLTRPSSYNEQFF,TGTGCCAGCAGCTTGACACGCCCGAGCTCCTACAATGAGCAGTTCTTC
TRBJ2-5,NA,TRBD1,TRBV7-2,CASSLATGTGGRIRPQYF,TGTGCCAGCAGCTTAGCGACTGGGACAGGGGGGCGAATAAGGCCCCAGTACTTC
TRBJ1-6,NA,NA,TRBV7-8,CASSYDSYNSPLHF,TGTGCCAGCAGCTACGACAGCTATAATTCACCCCTCCACTTT
TRBJ1-1,NA,NA,TRBV19,CASSIAVGRTEAFF,TGTGCCAGTAGTATAGCTGTGGGGAGAACTGAAGCTTTCTTT
TRBJ1-5,NA,TRBD1,TRBV10-3,CAISGTGSRSNQPQHF,TGTGCCATCAGTGGGACAGGTTCGCGGAGCAATCAGCCCCAGCATTTT
TRBJ2-2,NA,TRBD2,TRBV5-8,CASSSPGLVREKNTGELFF,TGTGCCAGCAGCTCACCAGGACTAGTGAGGGAAAAGAACACCGGGGAGCTGTTTTTT
TRBJ2-1,NA,NA,TRBV6-4,CASSEQGLSYPNEQFF,TGTGCCAGCAGTGAACAGGGACTATCCTATCCCAATGAGCAGTTCTTC
TRBJ1-4,NA,NA,TRBV6-5,CASSPWTAANEKLFF,TGTGCCAGCAGCCCCTGGACAGCGGCCAATGAAAAACTGTTTTTT
TRBJ1-1,NA,TRBD1,TRBV28,CASSSRDRAPSHF,TGTGCCAGCAGTTCTCGGGACAGGGCCCCCTCACACTTT
TRBJ2-3,NA,TRBD2,TRBV7-2,CASSLIAGGADTQYF,TGTGCCAGCAGCTTAATAGCGGGAGGGGCAGATACGCAGTATTTT
TRBJ1-3,NA,TRBD1,TRBV5-1,CASRRQGAGNTIYF,TGCGCCAGCAGACGGCAGGGGGCTGGAAACACCATATATTTT
TRBJ2-4,NA,NA,TRBV5-1,CASSLGAGILAKNIQYF,TGCGCCAGCAGCTTGGGGGCGGGGATTCTAGCCAAAAACATTCAGTACTTC
TRBJ1-2,once,NA,TRBV30,CAWAAEYGYTF,TGTGCCTGGGCCGCGGAATATGGCTACACCTTC
TRBJ1-2,few,TRBD1,TRBV5-4,CASTIGQVWNGYTF,TGTGCCAGCACTATCGGACAGGTTTGGAACGGCTACACCTTC
TRBJ2-2,NA,NA,TRBV5-1,CASSSGANTGELFF,TGCGCCAGCAGCTCGGGGGCGAACACCGGGGAGCTGTTTTTT
TRBJ2-7,NA,NA,TRBV28,CASSDQAHEQYF,TGTGCCAGCAGTGACCAGGCTCACGAGCAGTACTTC
TRBJ1-5,few,NA,TRBV3-1/TRBV3-2,CASSSAGQPQHF,TGTGCCAGCAGCTCCGCGGGGCAGCCCCAGCATTTT
TRBJ1-6,NA,NA,TRBV5-8,CASSLVSGGGSPLHF,TGTGCCAGCAGCTTGGTGTCTGGGGGAGGTTCACCCCTCCACTTT
TRBJ1-2,NA,NA,TRBV9,CASSGDTYGYTF,TGTGCCAGCAGCGGGGACACCTATGGCTACACCTTC
TRBJ1-4,NA,NA,TRBV9,CASSHKPGDRLGSSEKLFF,TGTGCCAGCAGCCACAAGCCGGGGGACCGGTTGGGGAGTTCTGAAAAACTGTTTTTT
TRBJ1-4,NA,TRBD1,TRBV24-1,CATSTGGAGEKLFF,TGTGCCACCAGTACAGGGGGCGCCGGTGAAAAACTGTTTTTT
TRBJ1-5,NA,NA,TRBV7-9,CASSLGPDYSNQPQHF,TGTGCCAGCAGCTTAGGGCCAGATTATAGCAATCAGCCCCAGCATTTT
TRBJ1-3,NA,NA,TRBV11-2,CASSLVWGPGNTIYF,TGTGCCAGCAGCTTAGTGTGGGGGCCTGGAAACACCATATATTTT
TRBJ1-4,NA,TRBD1,TRBV4-1,CASSHGPWTGTRTNEKLFF,TGCGCCAGCAGCCACGGGCCCTGGACAGGGACCCGCACTAATGAAAAACTGTTTTTT
TRBJ2-2,NA,TRBD2,TRBV5-1,CASSISGRAGAGELFF,TGCGCCAGCAGCATAAGCGGGAGGGCCGGAGCCGGGGAGCTGTTTTTT
TRBJ2-5,NA,TRBD2,TRBV29-1,CSAPGLAEETQYF,TGCAGCGCGCCGGGACTAGCGGAAGAGACCCAGTACTTC
TRBJ2-7,NA,TRBD2,TRBV11-2,CASSLGLAGGPPYEQYF,TGTGCCAGCAGCTTAGGTTTAGCGGGGGGGCCTCCCTACGAGCAGTACTTC
TRBJ2-3,NA,TRBD2,TRBV5-1,CASSLVGTSGRSSTDTQYF,TGCGCCAGCAGCTTGGTCGGAACTAGCGGGCGCTCTAGCACAGATACGCAGTATTTT
TRBJ2-5,NA,TRBD2,TRBV28,CASSSGTIQETQYF,TGTGCCAGCAGTTCGGGGACTATTCAAGAGACCCAGTACTTC
TRBJ2-1,NA,TRBD2,TRBV6-6,CASSSRAGTSGRAYNEQFF,TGTGCCAGCAGCTCAAGAGCCGGGACTAGCGGGAGGGCTTACAATGAGCAGTTCTTC